The source of this T cell receptor beta chain is a study of shared clonotypes between healthy human individuals. Study results and limitations: When compared with the clonotypes that were shared by all four sorted-subset donors, the non-shared clonotypes turned out to have lower generation probabilities.

It was CD45RO-negative cells, positively selected for CCR7, that made up naive CD8 cells, with terminally differentiated effector memory CD45RA+ cells excluded. All donors qualified as healthy HIV-negative adults and had experienced no recent acute infections or vaccinations. Each subset's genomic DNA was split evenly across several immunoSEQ plates. Clones were read by immunoSEQ multiplex PCR, and TCRdb kept only the in-frame ones, dropping some. Counted here are some 2,000,000 clones, approximately 94% occurring once; the ten biggest clones make up 0.85% to 1.3%. The CDR3 extends over 15 amino acids. Trimming stripped 1 base from V and 4 bases from J, with 14 bases between. CDR1 and CDR2 (germline): SGHTA, FQGNSA. A word on this clone: Antigen: not known.

What was sequenced was naive CD8+ T cells sorted from blood. This clonotype originated in a man younger than 30 in good health. This chain uses TRBV7-2 with TRBJ2-7, with D hard to call. This CDR3 is CASSLDAGDGYEQYF. CDR3 in DNA: TGTGCCAGCAGCTTAGATGCTGGAGACGGTTACGAGCAGTACTTC.